A selection of T cell receptor beta chains follows, all from one sample in a study of blood T cell repertoires in COVID-19. The assay was immunoSEQ multiplex PCR, and TCRdb's table has in-frame clones only and misses some. This sample has approximately 100,000 clones, with around 90% found just once. Sequenced: peripheral blood. The origin of the receptors is a man between 65 and 85 years old with acute or convalescent COVID-19. CDR3s include the opening cysteine and the closing phenylalanine or tryptophan. Fields, in order: clone size, CDR3 length, V gene, J gene, CDR3 protein. The size field is filled for only some rows; it gives once, few, many or a size class.

>NA|18|TRBV21-1|TRBJ2-6
CASSNLLTGTSGANVLTF
>NA|14|TRBV10-1|TRBJ2-7
CASSGGQGFYEQYF
>NA|13|TRBV6-1|TRBJ2-7
CASSDLGQYEQYF
>NA|13|TRBV3-1/TRBV3-2|TRBJ1-1
CASSSQENTEAFF
>NA|13|TRBV19|TRBJ2-7
CASSIFLSGEQYF
>NA|15|TRBV27|TRBJ2-7
CASSLAGATSYEQYF
>NA|14|TRBV19|TRBJ2-7
CASSWSGLSYEQYF
>once|14|TRBV11-2|TRBJ1-2
CASSFGRVGYGYTF
>NA|12|TRBV10-2|TRBJ2-3
CASNGDADTQYF
>NA|13|TRBV19|TRBJ2-5
CASSLGQYETQYF
>NA|13|TRBV30|TRBJ1-5
CAWSRVPYQPQHF
>NA|16|TRBV6-6|TRBJ2-7
CASSHRDLPTSYEQYF
>NA|13|TRBV30|TRBJ2-4
CASTGPGQNIQYF
>NA|14|TRBV28|TRBJ2-7
CASSPGDSPYEQYF
>NA|15|TRBV4-2|TRBJ2-5
CASSRLEAGGETQYF
>NA|14|TRBV6-5|TRBJ1-6
CASQGGISTSPLHF
>NA|15|TRBV5-5|TRBJ2-7
CASSVAAGRLDEQYF
>NA|13|TRBV13|TRBJ1-1
CASSSGRAAEAFF
>NA|18|TRBV10-1|TRBJ2-4
CASSERGGSEPPKNIQYF
>NA|16|TRBV4-3|TRBJ2-3
CASSQDSPPGSDTQYF
>NA|15|TRBV6-2/TRBV6-3|TRBJ1-1
CASSNTGGRDTEAFF
>once|15|TRBV11-2|TRBJ2-7
CASSVRSDGGKEQYF
>NA|15|TRBV3-1/TRBV3-2|TRBJ2-5
CACGGISTAQETQYF
>NA|15|TRBV4-3|TRBJ2-7
CASSLLAGSPHEQYF
>NA|16|TRBV19|TRBJ2-3
CASSKRAGMGTDTQYF
>NA|17|TRBV7-9|TRBJ2-1
CASSSPGGGQGSNEQFF
>NA|15|TRBV5-6|TRBJ1-5
CASSLGRGVSQPQHF
>NA|17|TRBV4-2|TRBJ2-3
CASSRILAGGPTDTQYF
>NA|18|TRBV11-2|TRBJ2-3
CASSLWTGGYSSTDTQYF
>few|13|TRBV6-6|TRBJ1-4
CASSYTGYEKLFF
>NA|15|TRBV4-3|TRBJ1-3
CASSQGHHSGNTIYF
>NA|17|TRBV19|TRBJ2-1
CASSIIGGASGSNEQFF
>NA|13|TRBV6-4|TRBJ2-1
CASSESGGSVYFF
>few|16|TRBV7-6|TRBJ2-1
CASSLLGSSGEHEQFF
>once|12|TRBV5-1|TRBJ2-7
CASSLQGLEQYF
>few|13|TRBV30|TRBJ1-4
CAWMRGTNEKLFF
>NA|11|TRBV12-3/TRBV12-4|TRBJ1-1
CASSSLTKAFF
>NA|13|TRBV12-3/TRBV12-4|TRBJ1-3
CASRTGVTNTIYF
>NA|19|TRBV18|TRBJ2-1
CASSPPPTASGRRYNEQFF
>NA|15|TRBV7-8|TRBJ1-5
CASSRDRISNQPQHF
>NA|13|TRBV5-1|TRBJ1-6
CASSLDSNSPLHF
>once|15|TRBV29-1|TRBJ1-1
CSVGGTGLMNTEAFF
>NA|14|TRBV5-1|TRBJ1-6
CASSLDGTYSPLHF
>once|15|TRBV19|TRBJ1-5
CASSMVGPRNQPQHF
>NA|13|TRBV5-1|TRBJ2-7
CASSPTEAYEQYF
>NA|16|TRBV18|TRBJ1-1
CASSPPKAQSNTEAFF
>once|14|TRBV3-1/TRBV3-2|TRBJ2-7
CASSQVTGRDEQYF